This TCR beta chain was retrieved from a study of T cell repertoires in cytomegalovirus infection. For the study at large: TCR beta signatures that were public indicated CMV infection and matching HLA type.

TCRdb reanalysed the reads using MiXCR and keeps one entry per CDR3 protein. This repertoire shows 290,000 or so distinct CDR3 sequences, roughly a quarter found once; its top ten account for about 15%. The CDR3 length is 12 residues. Germline CDR1 LNHDA, CDR2 SQIVND (reference sequence). V lost 8 bases, J lost 8 bases, and 15 bases lay in between. With regard to this clonotype: The antigen is undetermined.

Study findings and constraints: In two of eight donors, the top clonotype was HLA-C-restricted CMV-specific.

This sequence was found in a human donor in good health (CMV status not recorded). Some clones in this sample may be carry-over from other donors' samples. Sequencing was done on a sample of PBMCs. The V and J genes are TRBV19 and TRBJ1-1; D is unclear. CDR3 DNA: TGTGCCAGTGGTTCTTGGCCGGCAGAAGCTTTCTTT. It translates to CASGSWPAEAFF.